Presented here are 19 T cell receptor beta chains from one specimen sequenced in a study of Ad26.COV2.S vaccination and SARS-CoV-2 variants. TCRdb's table, derived via immunoSEQ multiplex PCR, lists solely in-frame clones and lacks some. The table records a few hundred thousand clones, 80% to 90% of them present only once. Treatment: roughly 19 received Ad26.COV2.S at low or high dose, single or two shots; 5 received placebo; per-sample allocation not given. Samples were taken on day 63 after the first vaccine or placebo injection. The source was peripheral blood, collected in a trial of Ad26.COV2.S vaccine versus placebo. These receptors all come from a person between 18 and 65 years old who received the Ad26.COV2.S COVID-19 vaccine or a placebo.

The rearrangement links TRBV6-5 to TRBJ1-1; no reliable D call. The CDR3 length is 15 residues. CDR1 and CDR2 from the germline V gene are MNHEY and SVGAGI. V dropped 2 bases and J dropped 0 bases, with 10 bases sitting between them. The CDR3 DNA is TGTGCCAGCAGTTACGCAAATGGACTGAACACTGAAGCTTTCTTT. Amino acids: CASSYANGLNTEAFF.

The CDR3 sequence: CASSYGVAVNTGELFF. In nucleotides, the CDR3 is TGTGCCAGCAGTTACGGAGTAGCGGTTAACACCGGGGAGCTGTTTTTT. The rearrangement links TRBV6-5 to TRBJ2-2, with a possible D match to TRBD2 (6 bases). The CDR3 contains 16 residues. V lost 2 bases to trimming and J lost 2 bases, with 12 bases between them. Germline V gene lookup returns CDR1 MNHEY and CDR2 SVGAGI.

CDR3 DNA: TGTGCCAGCAGTTCCCCCTGGTGGGGAGCTTTCTTT. The encoded protein is CASSSPWWGAFF. The rearrangement uses TRBV6-5 and TRBJ1-1; D remains unclear. The germline V and J ends were trimmed by 4 bases and 10 bases, with 13 bases remaining between them. The CDR3 sequence is 12 residues long. Germline V gene lookup returns CDR1 MNHEY and CDR2 SVGAGI.

Concerning this clone itself: At one end, the junction sequence differs from germline, possibly due to a read error. The rearrangement links TRBV7-7 to TRBJ2-1; D is uncertain. This CDR3 comprises 15 residues. Germline values: CDR1 SSHAT, CDR2 FNYEAQ (reference sequence). The chain's CDR3 is CASSPSTVLTDEQFF. The DNA for the CDR3 is TGTGCTAGCAGCCCATCGACGGTACTCACTGATGAGCAGTTCTTC.

The V call is TRBV13, the J call TRBJ2-5, with 8 bases identical to TRBD2. The V segment lost 0 bases and the J segment 6 bases; nucleotides outside the gene matches: 9. Per the germline V gene, CDR1 is PRHDT and CDR2 is FYEKMQ (reference sequence). The length of the CDR3 is 16 residues. As DNA, the CDR3 is TGTGCCAGCAGCTTAGGCTTCCGGGGGGGCCTAAAGACCCAGTACTTC. Protein: CASSLGFRGGLKTQYF. The full variable domain, completed using reference TRBV13 and TRBJ2-5, is AAGVIQSPRHLIKEKRETATLKCYPIPRHDTVYWYQQGPGQDPQFLISFYEKMQSDKGSIPDRFSAQQFSDYHSELNMSSLELGDSALYFCASSLGFRGGLKTQYFGPGTRLLVL.

The chain recombines TRBV2 with TRBJ2-1; no reliable D call. The CDR3 loop spans 13 amino acids. V lost 8 bases and J 8 bases, leaving 16 bases between the germline ends. The germline V gene encodes CDR1 SNHLY and CDR2 FYNNEI. Here the CDR3 reads CASPTASVDEQFF. The CDR3 DNA is TGTGCCAGCCCGACGGCCAGTGTGGATGAGCAGTTCTTC. The complete variable domain, with remaining parts taken from reference TRBV2 and TRBJ2-1, reads EPEVTQTPSHQVTQMGQEVILRCVPISNHLYFYWYRQILGQKVEFLVSFYNNEISEKSEIFDDQFSVERPDGSNFTLKIRSTKLEDSAMYFCASPTASVDEQFFGPGTRLTVL.

The rearrangement joins TRBV19 to TRBJ1-2; D is possibly TRBD1 (6 bases). Germline-derived CDR1 and CDR2 are LNHDA and SQIVND (reference sequence). The CDR3 covers 14 residues. V was pared by 9 bases and J by 6 bases, with 20 bases between. In DNA, the CDR3 is TGTGCCAGCTGGGTTCAGGGGAATAGTGATGGCTACACCTTC. Its translation is CASWVQGNSDGYTF. The variable domain in full, completed from reference TRBV19 and TRBJ1-2, reads DGGITQSPKYLFRKEGQNVTLSCEQNLNHDAMYWYRQDPGQGLRLIYYSQIVNDFQKGDIAEGYSVSREKKESFPLTVTSAQKNPTAFYLCASWVQGNSDGYTFGSGTRLTVV.

The V call is TRBV7-8, the J call TRBJ2-2; 7 bases align to TRBD2. The germline CDR1 and CDR2 sequences are SGHVS and FQNEAQ. CDR3 length equals 14 residues. V lost 3 bases, J lost 5 bases, and 3 bases stayed unmatched. The CDR3 DNA sequence: TGTGCCAGCAGCTTCAGGGAGGGAACCGGGGAGCTGTTTTTT. Amino acids: CASSFREGTGELFF. The full variable domain, in which reference TRBV7-8 and TRBJ2-2 provide the parts outside the CDR3, is GAGVSQSPRYKVAKRGQDVALRCDPISGHVSLFWYQQALGQGPEFLTYFQNEAQLDKSGLPSDRFFAERPEGSVSTLKIQRTQQEDSAVYLCASSFREGTGELFFGEGSRLTVL.

The gene calls are TRBV5-1 and TRBJ2-5, with 11 bases that match TRBD2. This CDR3 comprises 18 residues. Germline trimming cut 4 bases from V and 4 bases from J; bases unmatched to any gene: 15. Germline CDR1 SGHRS, CDR2 YFSETQ. The CDR3 spells CASSAALSGGAFGETQYF. The CDR3 nucleotides are TGCGCCAGCAGCGCAGCCCTTAGCGGGGGGGCATTTGGAGAGACCCAGTACTTC.

This clone showed up just once. The rearrangement links TRBV2 to TRBJ2-5, with D hard to call. The CDR3 covers 14 residues. Per the germline V gene, CDR1 is SNHLY and CDR2 is FYNNEI. Trimming stripped 1 base from V and 5 bases from J, with 11 bases between. CDR3 sequence: CASSEDPARETQYF. CDR3 in DNA: TGTGCCAGCAGTGAAGACCCCGCCCGTGAGACCCAGTACTTC.

The chain carries TRBV27 and TRBJ1-1; D unclear. The CDR3 contains 13 residues. Trimming removed 4 bases at V and 2 bases at J, with 8 bases between. CDR1 is MNHEY, CDR2 SMNVEV, per germline (reference sequence). CDR3 sequence reads: CASSYRGNTEAFF. DNA of the CDR3: TGTGCCAGCAGTTACCGGGGAAACACTGAAGCTTTCTTT.

This chain links TRBV5-4 with TRBJ2-2; no clear D. V shed 4 bases and J shed 6 bases, with 7 bases lying between them. The CDR3 length is 12 residues. Germline CDR1 reads SGHNT; CDR2 reads YYREEE (reference sequence). As DNA, the CDR3 is TGTGCCAGCAGCCCTACTCCCGGGGAGCTGTTTTTT. It encodes CASSPTPGELFF.

The chain joins TRBV29-1 to TRBJ2-7; 9 bases match TRBD1. Unmatched junction bases numbered 2, after V lost 1 base and J lost 4 bases. Germline CDR1 and CDR2: SQVTM and ANQGSEA. The CDR3 is made up of 13 amino acids. The CDR3 nucleotides read TGCAGCGTTGAAGGACAGGGGGTATACGAGCAGTACTTC. Its protein is CSVEGQGVYEQYF.

The chain recombines TRBV18 with TRBJ2-7, with D perhaps matching TRBD2 (6 bases). The V gene lost 3 bases and the J gene lost 5 bases, with 14 bases spanning the gap. The germline V gene encodes CDR1 KGHSH and CDR2 LQKENI. The CDR3 totals 14 residues. CDR3 protein: CASSPGGGVDEQYF. CDR3 sequence (DNA): TGTGCCAGCTCACCCGGCGGAGGGGTCGACGAGCAGTACTTC.

The V gene is TRBV18, the J gene TRBJ2-2; tentative D call: TRBD1 (5 bases). The germline CDR1 and CDR2 sequences are KGHSH and LQKENI. This CDR3 is 14 amino acids long. V was cut by 8 bases and J by 2 bases, with 12 bases left in between. In DNA, the CDR3 is TGTGCCAGCCCGGGCAGGGATAACACCGGGGAGCTGTTTTTT. Translating gives CASPGRDNTGELFF.

The chain joins TRBV7-2 to TRBJ1-6; TRBD1 aligns across 10 bases. Germline CDR1 is SGHTA and CDR2 is FQGNSA. The CDR3 is made up of 18 amino acids. Losses at the gene ends were 0 bases for V and 6 bases for J; bases not matched to a gene: 8. CDR3 DNA sequence: TGTGCCAGCAGCTTAGCCTCTTCCGGGACAGGGGCTAATTCACCCCTCCACTTT. Its translation: CASSLASSGTGANSPLHF. Full variable domain (remainder filled in from reference TRBV7-2 and TRBJ1-6): GAGVSQSPSNKVTEKGKDVELRCDPISGHTALYWYRQSLGQGLEFLIYFQGNSAPDKSGLPSDRFSAERTGGSVSTLTIQRTQQEDSAVYLCASSLASSGTGANSPLHFGNGTRLTVT.

This clone is a singleton in its sample. The chain uses TRBV19 and TRBJ2-1, with D possibly being TRBD1 (6 bases). The CDR3 totals 13 residues. Trimming removed 0 bases from V and 7 bases from J, with 7 bases in between. Looked up from germline, CDR1 is LNHDA and CDR2 is SQIVND (reference sequence). The DNA for the CDR3 is TGTGCCAGTAGTATAGATAGGGGGAATGAGCAGTTCTTC. This translates into CASSIDRGNEQFF.

This rearrangement joins TRBV5-1 to TRBJ1-2; D is uncertain. Germline-derived CDR1 and CDR2 are SGHRS and YFSETQ. CDR3 length equals 12 residues. Trimming removed 0 bases from V and 6 bases from J, with 6 bases in between. The CDR3 spells CASSLEGNGYTF. The CDR3 DNA follows: TGCGCCAGCAGCTTGGAAGGGAATGGCTACACCTTC.

The count of this clone is one. The rearrangement joins TRBV9 to TRBJ2-1, with 8 bases lining up with TRBD2. The germline CDR1 and CDR2 sequences are SGDLS and YYNGEE. This CDR3 has 14 amino acids. Trimming cost V 1 base and J 10 bases; bases outside gene matches: 7. The DNA of the CDR3 is TGTGCCAGCAGCGTACAAGCGGGGGTTGACGAGCAGTTCTTC. Residues: CASSVQAGVDEQFF. Full variable domain (rest looked up from reference TRBV9 and TRBJ2-1): DSGVTQTPKHLITATGQRVTLRCSPRSGDLSVYWYQQSLDQGLQFLIQYYNGEERAKGNILERFSAQQFPDLHSELNLSSLELGDSALYFCASSVQAGVDEQFFGPGTRLTVL.